One and the same sample provided the 26 T cell receptor beta chains below, sequenced in a study of OX40 agonist ivuxolimab in advanced cancers. Measured with immunoSEQ multiplex PCR; TCRdb has only the in-frame clones, and not every one. The sample includes about 89,000 clones, roughly 84% of them seen just once. Material: CD4+ or CD8+ T cells sorted from blood, obtained in a trial of the OX40 agonist ivuxolimab. The source of these receptors is an adult with an advanced solid tumor such as melanoma, head and neck, liver or kidney cancer.

This clone was detected a few times. The junction departs from the called germline gene at one end, perhaps through a read error. The rearrangement links TRBV10-3 to TRBJ1-1; 11 bases fit TRBD1. The CDR3 is made up of 12 amino acids. Germline assignment: CDR1 ENHRY and CDR2 SYGVKD. CDR3 in amino acids: CAIRGTGGNLLF. The CDR3 DNA reads TGTGCCATCAGGGGGACAGGGGGGAATCTCCTCTTT.

The chain employs TRBV13 and TRBJ2-2; D remains unclear. The CDR3 totals 13 residues. V was clipped by 5 bases and J by 3 bases, with 7 bases between them. The germline V gene has CDR1 PRHDT and CDR2 FYEKMQ (reference sequence). The chain's CDR3 is CASSPVDTGELFF. CDR3 bases: TGTGCCAGCAGCCCGGTTGACACCGGGGAGCTGTTTTTT.

The gene calls are TRBV5-5 and TRBJ1-3; a weak D match, TRBD1 (5 bases). The CDR3 length is 16 residues. CDR1 and CDR2 from the germline V gene are SGHKS and YYEKEE (reference sequence). V was cut by 4 bases and J by 4 bases, with 18 bases left in between. The chain's CDR3 is CASSRTDGTPGNTIYF. DNA for the CDR3: TGTGCCAGCAGCCGGACCGATGGGACGCCCGGAAACACCATATATTTT.

The V and J genes are TRBV27 and TRBJ2-6, with 7 bases that match TRBD1. Germline CDR1 and CDR2: MNHEY and SMNVEV (reference sequence). The ends lost 10 bases at V and 0 bases at J; junction bases unmatched: 12. The CDR3 is 17 amino acids. The CDR3 spells CATLGTAHTSGANVLTF. The CDR3 region has the DNA TGTGCCACCTTAGGGACAGCTCATACCTCTGGGGCCAACGTCCTGACTTTC.

This clone was observed once. The CDR3 sequence is CASSLGGSGANVLTF. As DNA, the CDR3 is TGCGCCAGCAGTCTAGGTGGGTCTGGGGCCAACGTCCTGACTTTC. The chain carries TRBV5-1 and TRBJ2-6; D uncertain. The CDR3 has 15 amino acids. The germline V gene encodes CDR1 SGHRS and CDR2 YFSETQ. Trimming stripped 5 bases from V and 1 base from J, with 10 bases between.

The chain carries TRBV25-1 and TRBJ1-1, with D perhaps TRBD1 (6 bases). CDR3 length equals 12 residues. Trimming removed 7 bases from V and 9 bases from J, with 15 bases in between. Germline V gene lookup returns CDR1 MGHDK and CDR2 SYGVNS. The CDR3 nucleotides read TGTGCCAGCAAGGGGGGGGGACCCCAAGCTTTCTTT. Amino acids: CASKGGGPQAFF.

The gene calls are TRBV19 and TRBJ2-7; TRBD1 agrees at 10 bases. Germline-derived CDR1 and CDR2 are LNHDA and SQIVND (reference sequence). V gave up 4 bases and J gave up 3 bases; unmatched junction bases: 9. The CDR3 has 16 residues. CDR3 sequence reads: CASSRDRGPGGYEQYF. The DNA of the CDR3 is TGTGCCAGTAGTAGAGACAGGGGGCCGGGTGGCTACGAGCAGTACTTC.

J is TRBJ1-5 and V is TRBV19; tentatively, D is TRBD1 (5 bases). The CDR3 runs to 17 residues. The ends were cut back, 10 bases at V and 0 bases at J, with 22 bases in the middle. Per germline, CDR1 LNHDA and CDR2 SQIVND (reference sequence). The CDR3 DNA reads TGTGCCATCTCCAAGGGGACCAGAGGGAATAGCAATCAGCCCCAGCATTTT. Translated: CAISKGTRGNSNQPQHF.

The CDR3 nucleotides read TGTGCCAGTAGTAGAGGCCCAGGGCAGCGGGGGTCCTATGAGTCCGGGGAGCTGTTTTTT. It encodes CASSRGPGQRGSYESGELFF. V gene TRBV19 combines with J gene TRBJ2-2, with TRBD2 matching over 8 bases. The CDR3 extends over 20 amino acids. Per the germline V gene, CDR1 is LNHDA and CDR2 is SQIVND (reference sequence). V lost 4 bases, J lost 6 bases, and 22 bases stayed unmatched.

V and J are TRBV11-2 and TRBJ2-7; D is undetermined. The V gene lost 1 base and the J gene lost 3 bases, with 10 bases spanning the gap. The CDR3 runs 14 residues. Looked up from germline, CDR1 is SGHAT and CDR2 is FQNNGV. As DNA, the CDR3 is TGTGCCAGCAGCTTAGGTCAATCCCTCTACGAGCAGTACTTC. Protein sequence: CASSLGQSLYEQYF.

In its sample, this clone was seen once. The J gene is TRBJ2-3, the V gene TRBV19; D gene unclear. The CDR3 length is 14 residues. Germline values: CDR1 LNHDA, CDR2 SQIVND (reference sequence). Trimming shortened V by 8 bases and J by 3 bases, and 15 bases separated the two germline ends. In DNA, the CDR3 is TGTGCCAGTTCAAGGAAACTGATGACAGATACGCAGTATTTT. This sequence encodes CASSRKLMTDTQYF.

About this clone itself: One end of the junction does not line up with germline, which may come from a read error. The chain combines TRBV7-3 with TRBJ2-3; 9 bases match TRBD2. Germline lookup yields CDR1 SGHTA and CDR2 FQGTGA. The CDR3 length is 17 residues. The CDR3: CASSPGLAGQLTDMQYF. The CDR3 region has the DNA TGTGCCAGCAGCCCAGGGCTAGCGGGGCAACTCACAGATATGCAGTATTTT.

V is TRBV11-3 and J is TRBJ1-1, with a tentative D call TRBD1 (5 bases). The CDR3 length is 15 residues. Germline-derived CDR1 and CDR2 are SGHNT and YENEEA. Between the trimmed V and J ends, which lost 3 bases and 1 base, there was a span of 12 bases. CDR3 in DNA: TGTGCCAGCAGCTTGGGTCAGGGTGAGAACACTGAAGCTTTCTTT. Translated, it gives CASSLGQGENTEAFF.

This rearrangement joins TRBV6-1 to TRBJ2-7; TRBD1 might be the D (6 bases). Germline lookup yields CDR1 MNHNS and CDR2 SASEGT. Trimming removed 5 bases at V and 3 bases at J, with 11 bases between. The CDR3 has 13 amino acids. This chain's CDR3 is CASSFGQSYEQYF. CDR3 DNA sequence: TGTGCCAGCAGTTTTGGACAGAGCTACGAGCAGTACTTC.

This clone was recorded once. The chain combines TRBV7-9 with TRBJ2-7, with D hard to call. Germline CDR1 reads SEHNR; CDR2 reads FQNEAQ (reference sequence). The ends were cut back, 1 base at V and 5 bases at J, with 12 bases in the middle. The CDR3 totals 14 residues. CDR3 protein: CASSLETERHEQYF. CDR3 DNA: TGTGCCAGCAGCTTAGAAACGGAGCGCCACGAGCAGTACTTC.

V is TRBV5-6 and J is TRBJ2-7; D possibly corresponds to TRBD2 (6 bases). The length of the CDR3 is 16 residues. V was clipped by 1 base and J by 5 bases, with 19 bases between them. Germline V gene sequence: CDR1 SGHDT, CDR2 YYEEEE. This CDR3 reads CASSLMLGRGQDEQYF. The CDR3 DNA sequence: TGTGCCAGCAGCTTGATGCTGGGGCGGGGTCAGGACGAGCAGTACTTC.

This chain joins TRBV15 and TRBJ1-3, with a possible D match to TRBD1 (6 bases). Trimming shortened V by 2 bases and J by 0 bases, and 14 bases separated the two germline ends. Germline lookup yields CDR1 LNHNV and CDR2 YYDKDF (reference sequence). The CDR3 runs 17 residues. This CDR3 reads CATSRLGGTSSGNTIYF. The CDR3 DNA follows: TGTGCCACCAGCAGATTAGGGGGGACTAGCTCTGGAAACACCATATATTTT.

V gene TRBV29-1 combines with J gene TRBJ2-7; 9 bases align to TRBD1. The CDR3 sequence is 13 residues long. With 4 bases clipped from V and 5 bases from J, the junction kept 6 bases outside the gene matches. Germline values: CDR1 SQVTM, CDR2 ANQGSEA. The CDR3 is CSVGGQGLNEQYF. The CDR3 region has the DNA TGCAGCGTTGGGGGACAGGGTCTGAACGAGCAGTACTTC.

This chain uses TRBV7-2 with TRBJ2-7; no clear D gene. The CDR3 is made up of 15 amino acids. Trimming removed 1 base from V and 0 bases from J, with 10 bases in between. CDR1 is SGHTA and CDR2 is FQGNSA in the germline V gene. CDR3 sequence reads: CASSLDKTPSYEQYF. CDR3 DNA sequence: TGTGCCAGCAGCTTAGATAAGACTCCCTCCTACGAGCAGTACTTC.

V and J are TRBV5-1 and TRBJ2-3; D may correspond to TRBD1 or TRBD2 (5 bases each). In germline, CDR1 is SGHRS, CDR2 YFSETQ. The CDR3 runs 13 residues. V dropped 0 bases and J dropped 5 bases, with 7 bases sitting between them. The CDR3 sequence is CASSLGGRDTQYF. The CDR3 region has the DNA TGCGCCAGCAGCTTGGGGGGGAGAGATACGCAGTATTTT. Variable domain in full (rest from reference TRBV5-1 and TRBJ2-3): KAGVTQTPRYLIKTRGQQVTLSCSPISGHRSVSWYQQTPGQGLQFLFEYFSETQRNKGNFPGRFSGRQFSNSRSEMNVSTLELGDSALYLCASSLGGRDTQYFGPGTRLTVL.

The chain recombines TRBV5-1 with TRBJ2-3; D is uncertain. V lost 4 bases, J lost 5 bases, and 11 bases lay in between. The CDR3 runs 13 residues. The germline CDR1 and CDR2 sequences are SGHRS and YFSETQ. The CDR3 protein is CASSPQALDTQYF. CDR3 DNA: TGCGCCAGCAGCCCGCAGGCCCTAGATACGCAGTATTTT.

This chain joins TRBV2 and TRBJ2-7; no clear D gene. The germline V and J ends were trimmed by 6 bases and 3 bases, with 9 bases remaining between them. The CDR3 is 12 residues long. Germline V lookup: CDR1 SNHLY, CDR2 FYNNEI. The CDR3 sequence is CASRDRSYEQYF. The CDR3 DNA follows: TGTGCCAGCAGGGATAGGAGCTACGAGCAGTACTTC.

The rearrangement links TRBV5-1 to TRBJ2-3; D is possibly TRBD1 or TRBD2 (7 bases each). The CDR3 is made up of 16 amino acids. Trimming took off 0 bases at V and 6 bases at J, with 17 bases between the two ends. Looked up from germline, CDR1 is SGHRS and CDR2 is YFSETQ. CDR3 coding DNA: TGCGCCAGCAGCTTGGAGGGAGGGGGCGCGGGCGATACGCAGTATTTT. Its protein is CASSLEGGGAGDTQYF.

The chain carries TRBV5-1 and TRBJ1-2; D not resolved. The CDR3 extends over 14 amino acids. The germline V gene has CDR1 SGHRS and CDR2 YFSETQ. The V end lost 4 bases, the J end lost 4 bases, and 14 bases lay between the germline ends. The CDR3 coding sequence is TGCGCCAGCAGCACGGGCTCCAGCGGCTATGGCTACACCTTC. As protein: CASSTGSSGYGYTF.

This clone was counted once. The V and J genes are TRBV5-1 and TRBJ2-1, with 8 bases fitting TRBD2. There are 16 residues in the CDR3. Per germline, CDR1 SGHRS and CDR2 YFSETQ. With 2 bases clipped from V and 0 bases from J, the junction kept 4 bases outside the gene matches. The CDR3 DNA follows: TGCGCCAGCAGCTTCTTAGCGGGGAGCTCCTACAATGAGCAGTTCTTC. It encodes CASSFLAGSSYNEQFF.

CDR3 loop: CASSSIAGGLGDTQYF. The CDR3, as DNA: TGTGCCAGCAGCTCAATAGCGGGGGGGCTAGGAGATACGCAGTATTTT. The V gene is TRBV7-9, the J gene TRBJ2-3; 11 bases align to TRBD2. The germline gives CDR1 SEHNR, CDR2 FQNEAQ (reference sequence). V was clipped by 4 bases and J by 5 bases; unmatched bases: 8. CDR3 length: 16 residues.